The T cell receptor (beta chain) described here comes from a study of blood T cell repertoires in COVID-19. The method was immunoSEQ multiplex PCR; TCRdb's version includes in-frame clones alone and lacks a portion of them. Of some 150,000 clones listed, 65% to 90% are singletons. V lost 5 bases and J lost 7, with 13 bases in between. This CDR3 is built from 13 residues. The germline V gene encodes CDR1 SGHTA and CDR2 FQGTGA. Sequenced material: peripheral blood. This TCR derives from a man aged 70-80 years with acute or convalescent COVID-19. This chain joins TRBV7-3 and TRBJ2-3; the D gene is possibly TRBD1 (6 bases). The CDR3 here is CASSNGQIYTQYF. The CDR3 coding sequence is TGTGCCAGCAGCAACGGACAGATTTATACGCAGTATTTT.